The rows below give T cell receptor beta chains drawn from one sample of a study of T and B cells in COVID-19 patients. TCRdb itself ran the multiplex PCR reads through MiXCR, one entry per CDR3 protein. The table includes over 7,000 distinct CDR3 sequences, 20% to 25% detected once. Material for sequencing was blood. The receptors here all came from a human donor who had recovered from COVID-19. Each CDR3 is given with its conserved first and last residue. Each record gives: V gene, CDR3 protein.

V gene: TRBV12-3/TRBV12-4
CDR3 protein: CASSDSGGATDTQYF

V gene: TRBV6-5
CDR3 protein: CASRPGQPYNEQFF

V gene: TRBV6-1
CDR3 protein: CASSEEGTGGTEAFF

V gene: TRBV6-5
CDR3 protein: CASSSGEDYGYTF

V gene: TRBV5-1
CDR3 protein: CASSLGGSGAYNEQFF

V gene: TRBV6-5
CDR3 protein: CASSYDNYGYTF

V gene: TRBV6-5
CDR3 protein: CASSYGEVYGYTF

V gene: TRBV12-3/TRBV12-4
CDR3 protein: CASRLYEKLFF

V gene: TRBV19
CDR3 protein: CASTPWGTNTGELFF

V gene: TRBV11-2
CDR3 protein: CASSRGPTLRAGPYEQYF

V gene: TRBV6-5
CDR3 protein: CASKITGTPHSGANVLTF

V gene: TRBV10-3
CDR3 protein: CAISSGQGLENQYF

V gene: TRBV4-1
CDR3 protein: CASSQDYESRKATDTQYF

V gene: TRBV12-3/TRBV12-4
CDR3 protein: CASRRTAYNEQFF

V gene: TRBV27
CDR3 protein: CASSRPLNRGRGDTQYF

V gene: TRBV6-1
CDR3 protein: CASSEGVYNEQFF

V gene: TRBV6-2/TRBV6-3
CDR3 protein: CASKLNIHPRETQYF

V gene: TRBV11-2
CDR3 protein: CASSQMGGNQPQHF

V gene: TRBV27
CDR3 protein: CASSSPWGTSGGNTDTQYF

V gene: TRBV6-4
CDR3 protein: CASSDGWRGGSYNEQFF

V gene: TRBV29-1
CDR3 protein: CSVASGGRGETQYF

V gene: TRBV19
CDR3 protein: CASSTGTAPGNTIYF

V gene: TRBV12-3/TRBV12-4
CDR3 protein: CASSLGRLLGEQFF

V gene: TRBV6-6
CDR3 protein: CASEDSQYTYNEQFF

V gene: TRBV6-2/TRBV6-3
CDR3 protein: CASKTSGGQATKNTGELFF

V gene: TRBV6-5
CDR3 protein: CASSYFRIGNTGELFF

V gene: TRBV2
CDR3 protein: CASSEGDPGQAFLGQYF

V gene: TRBV6-1
CDR3 protein: CASSEMSGTGPKQYF

V gene: TRBV7-9
CDR3 protein: CASSIGGTVETQYF

V gene: TRBV28
CDR3 protein: CASSLFGTPNTGELFF

V gene: TRBV6-2/TRBV6-3
CDR3 protein: CASGRTPETQYF

V gene: TRBV6-1
CDR3 protein: CASSEGTGTKNIQYF

V gene: TRBV19
CDR3 protein: CASSILSGVNTGELFF

V gene: TRBV5-1
CDR3 protein: CASRPTGTAHEQYF

V gene: TRBV12-3/TRBV12-4
CDR3 protein: CASRLGTANYGYTF

V gene: TRBV28
CDR3 protein: CASSFRGRGTQYF

V gene: TRBV12-3/TRBV12-4
CDR3 protein: CASSFSGGLLGEQYF

V gene: TRBV27
CDR3 protein: CASRQRQGAYGYTF

V gene: TRBV24-1
CDR3 protein: CATVLAGGWEQYF

V gene: TRBV6-5
CDR3 protein: CASSLALGVAPNEQFF

V gene: TRBV14
CDR3 protein: CASSQLEDRDYEQYF

V gene: TRBV12-3/TRBV12-4
CDR3 protein: CASRKLANTGELFF

V gene: TRBV5-6
CDR3 protein: CASSLARDTLEQYF

V gene: TRBV29-1
CDR3 protein: CSVHRGGAESYNEQFF

V gene: TRBV6-5
CDR3 protein: CASSRGGATNEKLFF

V gene: TRBV6-5
CDR3 protein: CASSRGRDRRAFF

V gene: TRBV19
CDR3 protein: CASSMVVALYGYTF

V gene: TRBV7-2
CDR3 protein: CASSLIATGTDTQYF

V gene: TRBV29-1
CDR3 protein: CSVEGTSGDYEQYF

V gene: TRBV29-1
CDR3 protein: CNLRGTDTQYF

V gene: TRBV6-5
CDR3 protein: CASSYTIPGQTRLNEKLFF

V gene: TRBV7-4
CDR3 protein: CASSFGGDSHNSPLHF

V gene: TRBV29-1
CDR3 protein: CSVAGRNTGELFF